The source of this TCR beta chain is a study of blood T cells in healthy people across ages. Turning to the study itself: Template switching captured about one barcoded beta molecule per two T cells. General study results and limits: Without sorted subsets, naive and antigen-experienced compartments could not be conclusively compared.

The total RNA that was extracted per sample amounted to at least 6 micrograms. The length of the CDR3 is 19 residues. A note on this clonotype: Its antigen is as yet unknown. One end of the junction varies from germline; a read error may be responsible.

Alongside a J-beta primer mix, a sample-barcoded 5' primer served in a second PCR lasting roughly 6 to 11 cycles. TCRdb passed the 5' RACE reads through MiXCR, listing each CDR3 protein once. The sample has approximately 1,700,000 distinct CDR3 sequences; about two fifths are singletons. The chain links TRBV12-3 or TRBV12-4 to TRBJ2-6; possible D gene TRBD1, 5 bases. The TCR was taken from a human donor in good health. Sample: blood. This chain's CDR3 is CASSLRARLVLSGANVRTF. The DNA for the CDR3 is TGTGCCAGCAGTCTTCGGGCCCGCCTGGTGCTCTCTGGGGCCAACGTCCGGACTTTC.